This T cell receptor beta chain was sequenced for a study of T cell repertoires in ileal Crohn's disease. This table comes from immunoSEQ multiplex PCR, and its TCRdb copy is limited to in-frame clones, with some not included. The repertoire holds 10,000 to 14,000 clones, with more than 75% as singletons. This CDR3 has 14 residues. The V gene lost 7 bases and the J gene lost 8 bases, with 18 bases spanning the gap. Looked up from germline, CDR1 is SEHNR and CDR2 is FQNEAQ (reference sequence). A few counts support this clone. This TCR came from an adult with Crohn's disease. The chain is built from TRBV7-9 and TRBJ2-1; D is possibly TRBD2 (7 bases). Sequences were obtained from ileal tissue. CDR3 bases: TGTGCCAGCAATCGGGTTCGGGGGGCACATGAGCAGTTCTTC. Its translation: CASNRVRGAHEQFF.